Listed here are 30 T cell receptor beta chains from one sample, sequenced in a study. TCRdb reanalysed the 5' RACE reads using MiXCR and keeps one entry per CDR3 protein. The table lists approximately 40,000 distinct CDR3 sequences, about 30% of them singletons. Sequenced sample: tumor-infiltrating memory CD4+ T cells sorted from the breast tumor. The subset was: memory CD4+ T cells, CD4+CD45RO+CD25-. All receptors come from a female donor with breast cancer.

Only a few counts were recorded for this clonotype. The J gene is TRBJ2-2, the V gene TRBV9, with no clear D. Between the trimmed V and J ends, which lost 0 bases and 1 base, there was a span of 4 bases. The CDR3 is 14 residues long. Per germline, CDR1 SGDLS and CDR2 YYNGEE. CDR3 nucleotides: TGTGCCAGCAGCGTAGGCGGGAACACCGGGGAGCTGTTTTTT. It encodes CASSVGGNTGELFF.

This clonotype has just a few counts. The chain carries TRBV4-2 and TRBJ2-7; D is ambiguous. Trimming left V 0 bases short and J 0 bases short, with 12 bases between. CDR3 length equals 16 residues. The germline V gene has CDR1 LGHNA and CDR2 YNFKEQ. The CDR3 here is CASSQDREYPSYEQYF. The DNA of the CDR3 is TGTGCCAGCAGCCAAGATAGGGAATACCCCTCCTACGAGCAGTACTTC.

This clonotype came up many times. This chain links TRBV6-2 or TRBV6-3 with TRBJ1-4; the match to TRBD1 covers 7 bases. V lost 4 bases to trimming and J lost 4 bases; unmatched junction nucleotides: 6. Germline assignment: CDR1 MNHEY and CDR2 SVGEGT. The CDR3 sequence is 15 residues long. The CDR3 DNA reads TGTGCCAGCAGTTTGGGGGACAGTGGTAATGAAAAACTGTTTTTT. Encoded protein: CASSLGDSGNEKLFF.

This chain joins TRBV12-3 or TRBV12-4 and TRBJ2-1; unclear D gene. V was cut by 5 bases and J by 6 bases, with 20 bases left in between. The CDR3 length is 16 residues. CDR3 residues: CASSAHPGSFGNEQFF. CDR3 bases: TGTGCCAGCAGTGCCCATCCCGGGTCCTTCGGCAATGAGCAGTTCTTC.

This clonotype occurred a few times. The V and J genes are TRBV27 and TRBJ2-3; 14 nucleotides line up with TRBD2. Germline assignment: CDR1 MNHEY and CDR2 SMNVEV (reference sequence). The CDR3 contains 20 residues. Unmatched junction bases numbered 16, after V lost 5 bases and J lost 3 bases. This chain's CDR3 is CASSNPSWTSGRRWTDTQYF. CDR3 DNA sequence: TGTGCCAGCAGTAACCCCTCCTGGACTAGCGGGAGGCGATGGACAGATACGCAGTATTTT.

The rearrangement uses TRBV10-3 and TRBJ1-5; D is undetermined. V dropped 7 bases and J dropped 7 bases, with 17 bases sitting between them. Per the germline V gene, CDR1 is ENHRY and CDR2 is SYGVKD. The CDR3 sequence is 14 residues long. CDR3 nucleotide sequence: TGTGCCATCAATGCTGACGGGCCGGGGCAGCCCCAGCATTTT. Translation gives CAINADGPGQPQHF.

This clonotype was detected only once. CDR3 in DNA: TGTGCCAGCAGCGCGGGGACGGCCGGGTTTAGTGAGCAGTACTTC. It translates to CASSAGTAGFSEQYF. The V and J genes are TRBV9 and TRBJ2-7; D may match TRBD1 or TRBD2 (5 bases each). The CDR3 is 15 amino acids. Trimming cost V 3 bases and J 7 bases, with 20 bases left between them. Germline V gene sequence: CDR1 SGDLS, CDR2 YYNGEE.

By share, this clonotype ranks as medium-sized. An end of the junction does not agree with germline; a read error may underlie this. This chain connects TRBV4-1 to TRBJ2-1; 8 bases align to TRBD1. CDR1 and CDR2 from the germline V gene are MGHRA and YSYEKL. The CDR3 is made up of 15 amino acids. The CDR3 bases are TGCGCCAGCAGCGAAGAAGGGGTGACAGGGGATGAGCAGTTCTTC. Translating gives CASSEEGVTGDEQFF.

This clonotype was seen repeatedly, ten times or more. The chain couples TRBV7-9 to TRBJ1-5, with D maybe TRBD1 (6 bases). Germline CDR1 SEHNR, CDR2 FQNEAQ (reference sequence). V lost 5 bases, J lost 4 bases, and 9 bases lay in between. The CDR3 length is 13 residues. The CDR3 is CASSAQGNQPQHF. CDR3 coding DNA: TGTGCCAGCAGCGCTCAGGGGAATCAGCCCCAGCATTTT.

This clonotype was picked up many times. This chain uses TRBV9 with TRBJ2-1, with TRBD2 matching 12 bases. Trimming cost V 4 bases and J 6 bases; bases outside gene matches: 8. Germline CDR1 is SGDLS and CDR2 is YYNGEE. The CDR3 is 16 residues long. The CDR3 bases are TGTGCCAGCAGCCCGCCGGCTAGCGGGGGGGGCAATGAGCAGTTCTTC. It specifies CASSPPASGGGNEQFF. Using reference TRBV9 and TRBJ2-1 for the parts outside the CDR3, the full variable domain is DSGVTQTPKHLITATGQRVTLRCSPRSGDLSVYWYQQSLDQGLQFLIQYYNGEERAKGNILERFSAQQFPDLHSELNLSSLELGDSALYFCASSPPASGGGNEQFFGPGTRLTVL.

This chain uses TRBV4-1 with TRBJ2-5, with 10 bases identical to TRBD2. V shed 2 bases, J shed 4 bases, and the junction held 4 bases outside the gene matches. Germline loops: CDR1 MGHRA, CDR2 YSYEKL. The length of the CDR3 is 15 residues. The CDR3 reads CASSQLAGEGETQYF. The CDR3 coding sequence is TGCGCCAGCAGCCAACTAGCGGGAGAGGGAGAGACCCAGTACTTC.

The rearrangement joins TRBV10-3 to TRBJ2-2, with D maybe TRBD2 (5 bases). The CDR3 consists of 15 residues. Trimming pared 2 bases from V and 7 bases from J, leaving 14 bases between. Germline CDR1 is ENHRY and CDR2 is SYGVKD. The CDR3 protein is CAISETTSGIGELFF. Here the CDR3 DNA reads TGTGCCATCAGTGAGACGACGTCCGGGATCGGGGAGCTGTTTTTT.

In the case of this clonotype: Just one base apart from a much larger clone, this may be a read error. J is TRBJ2-1 and V is TRBV20-1, with 10 bases matching TRBD2. Germline values: CDR1 DFQATT, CDR2 SNEGSKA (reference sequence). This CDR3 contains 16 residues. CDR3 DNA: TGCAGAGCTAGGAGCCTAGCGGGGGTGTTAGTCAATGAGCAGTTCTTC. Translated, it gives CRARSLAGVLVNEQFF.

In this sample, this clonotype turned up once. The J gene is TRBJ1-1, the V gene TRBV11-3; D is perhaps TRBD1 (6 bases). V lost 5 bases and J lost 2, with 9 bases in between. CDR1 is SGHNT and CDR2 is YENEEA in the germline V gene. The CDR3 is made up of 13 amino acids. The CDR3 protein is CASSTTGNTEAFF. CDR3 coding DNA: TGTGCCAGCAGCACGACAGGAAACACTGAAGCTTTCTTT.

The J gene is TRBJ2-5, the V gene TRBV20-1; the D gene is possibly TRBD2 (6 bases). With 0 bases removed from V and 2 bases from J, the gap between germline ends came to 16 bases. This CDR3 is 16 amino acids long. Germline assignment: CDR1 DFQATT and CDR2 SNEGSKA (reference sequence). CDR3 sequence: CSARDPFPSAQETQYF. The CDR3 DNA is TGCAGTGCTAGAGACCCCTTTCCTAGCGCTCAAGAGACCCAGTACTTC.

At least ten counts were recorded for this clonotype. V is TRBV28 and J is TRBJ1-2; D not certain. Trimming cost V 5 bases and J 8 bases, with 21 bases left between them. The CDR3 is made up of 15 amino acids. Germline CDR1 and CDR2: MDHEN and SYDVKM. The CDR3 DNA follows: TGTGCCAGCAGTCTGATTTATGCTTCAGGTGACGGCTACACCTTC. This encodes CASSLIYASGDGYTF.

This clonotype occurred a few times. The chain carries TRBV30 and TRBJ2-2; D is undetermined. Germline V CDR1 and CDR2: GTSNPN, SVGIG (reference sequence). V was clipped by 0 bases and J by 6 bases, with 5 bases between them. This CDR3 is 12 amino acids long. The CDR3 nucleotides read TGTGCCTGGAGTGTTGGGGCCGGGGAGCTGTTTTTT. This encodes CAWSVGAGELFF. The full variable domain, in which reference TRBV30 and TRBJ2-2 provide the parts outside the CDR3, is SQTIHQWPATLVQPVGSPLSLECTVEGTSNPNLYWYRQAAGRGLQLLFYSVGIGQISSEVPQNLSASRPQDRQFILSSKKLLLSDSGFYLCAWSVGAGELFFGEGSRLTVL.

This clonotype was seen a handful of times. The J gene is TRBJ2-7, the V gene TRBV28, with D perhaps TRBD2 (6 bases). The V and J ends lost 3 bases and 0 bases respectively, with 12 bases between them. Germline loops: CDR1 MDHEN, CDR2 SYDVKM. CDR3 size: 15 residues. The CDR3 DNA reads as TGTGCCAGCAGTTTTCGGGGAGGACCCTCCTACGAGCAGTACTTC. Protein: CASSFRGGPSYEQYF.

This clonotype showed up just a few times. The chain couples TRBV29-1 to TRBJ2-3, with 7 bases aligning to TRBD2. This CDR3 is built from 15 residues. V lost 4 bases to trimming and J lost 0 bases; unmatched junction nucleotides: 7. Germline V gives CDR1 SQVTM, CDR2 ANQGSEA. The chain's CDR3 is CSVVRAGASTDTQYF. The DNA of the CDR3 is TGCAGCGTTGTTCGCGCGGGAGCAAGCACAGATACGCAGTATTTT.

There are many counts of this clonotype. V is TRBV20-1 and J is TRBJ1-4; 7 bases line up with TRBD1. This CDR3 is 14 amino acids long. The junction had 2 bases not matched to a gene; V was cut back by 2 bases and J by 2 bases. The germline V gene has CDR1 DFQATT and CDR2 SNEGSKA (reference sequence). The CDR3 loop reads CSARPQGTNEKLFF. The CDR3, as DNA: TGCAGTGCTAGACCACAGGGGACTAATGAAAAACTGTTTTTT.

The chain recombines TRBV28 with TRBJ1-2; no clear D gene. CDR3 length: 13 residues. Germline V gives CDR1 MDHEN, CDR2 SYDVKM. V lost 6 bases, J lost 7 bases, and 15 bases lay in between. CDR3 amino acids: CASRQRERVGYTF. DNA for the CDR3: TGTGCCAGCAGACAAAGGGAGAGGGTTGGCTACACCTTC.

About this clonotype itself: Likely a read error: the CDR3 ends without its conserved phenylalanine or tryptophan. The chain joins TRBV6-2 or TRBV6-3 to TRBJ1-1, with D perhaps TRBD1 (6 bases). V was cut by 5 bases and J by 1 base, with 11 bases left in between. Germline values: CDR1 MNHEY, CDR2 SVGEGT. The CDR3 totals 14 residues. CDR3 in DNA: TGTGCCAGCAGTGAACAGGGAGGGAACACTGAAGCTTTCCTT. It is translated as CASSEQGGNTEAFL.

The gene calls are TRBV12-3 or TRBV12-4 and TRBJ2-7; D is possibly TRBD2 (6 bases). The V end was cut by 5 bases, the J end by 0 bases, with 14 bases between. This CDR3 has 15 residues. CDR3 nucleotides: TGTGCCAGCAGTCCTAGCGAGCGCGACTCCTACGAGCAGTACTTC. Translating gives CASSPSERDSYEQYF.

This clonotype has only a few counts. V and J are TRBV20-1 and TRBJ2-3; D is unclear. With 3 bases removed from V and 6 bases from J, the gap between germline ends came to 19 bases. Per the germline V gene, CDR1 is DFQATT and CDR2 is SNEGSKA (reference sequence). The CDR3 has 15 residues. Written as DNA, the CDR3 is TGCAGTGCTAGGTTGAGCTCCCAGCCTTGGGATACGCAGTATTTT. Protein sequence: CSARLSSQPWDTQYF.

Many counts were recorded for this clonotype. The chain links TRBV6-1 to TRBJ1-2, with 12 bases identical to TRBD1. The germline V gene encodes CDR1 MNHNS and CDR2 SASEGT. The CDR3 consists of 15 residues. V was clipped by 1 base and J by 10 bases; unmatched bases: 7. In DNA, the CDR3 is TGTGCCAGCAGTGAAGAAGGGACAGGGGGCCTGGACTACACCTTC. Translating gives CASSEEGTGGLDYTF.

This clonotype turned up a few times. The genes are TRBV20-1 and TRBJ2-7; TRBD1 matches at 8 bases. This CDR3 contains 14 residues. The ends lost 6 bases at V and 2 bases at J; junction bases unmatched: 9. Germline assignment: CDR1 DFQATT and CDR2 SNEGSKA (reference sequence). The CDR3 DNA reads TGCAGTGCCGCACTCGCGGGACAGGCCTACGAGCAGTACTTC. Protein sequence: CSAALAGQAYEQYF.

The J gene is TRBJ1-5, the V gene TRBV28, with 10 bases that match TRBD1. J lost 2 bases, V lost 10 bases, and 11 bases had no gene match. CDR1 MDHEN and CDR2 SYDVKM come from the germline V gene. The CDR3 loop spans 16 amino acids. The CDR3 DNA reads TGTGCCAACTCCTCCCGGGACAGGGGTTGCAATCAGCCCCAGCATTTT. It yields the protein CANSSRDRGCNQPQHF.

Note on this clonotype: No conserved phenylalanine or tryptophan is present at the end of the CDR3, so a read error is the likely explanation. The chain links TRBV6-2 or TRBV6-3 to TRBJ1-1, with 9 bases fitting TRBD1. The CDR3 is made up of 16 amino acids. V shed 2 bases and J 2 bases; nucleotides not matched to a gene: 6. Germline-derived CDR1 and CDR2 are MNHEY and SVGEGT. CDR3 DNA: TGTGCCAGCAGTTACCCGACAGGGGGGGTTAACACTGAAGCTTTCTCT. The encoded protein is CASSYPTGGVNTEAFS.

This clonotype was counted only a few times. The chain uses TRBV5-1 and TRBJ2-7; no reliable D call. CDR1 is SGHRS, CDR2 YFSETQ, per germline. The CDR3 is made up of 12 amino acids. Between the trimmed V and J ends, which lost 5 bases and 0 bases, there was a span of 6 bases. The CDR3 DNA reads as TGCGCCAGCAGTCAGAGCTCCTACGAGCAGTACTTC. Amino acid sequence: CASSQSSYEQYF.

V gene TRBV12-3 or TRBV12-4 combines with J gene TRBJ2-2, with 9 bases aligning to TRBD1. This CDR3 is built from 15 residues. With V trimmed by 5 bases and J by 6 bases, 7 bases remained unmatched. Here the CDR3 reads CASSRRGQGAGELFF. DNA for the CDR3: TGTGCCAGCAGTCGGCGGGGACAGGGAGCCGGGGAGCTGTTTTTT.